The source of this T cell receptor (beta chain) is a study of blood T cell repertoires in COVID-19. Study as a whole: Sites in the United States, Italy and Spain provided acute and convalescent COVID-19 samples. The analysed material was cDNA or gDNA that came from T cells, B-cell-depleted T cells, or PBMCs.

This clone has only one observation. Original methodology: How many nucleated cells were present was estimated from reference gene primer amplification. Some clones are missing from TCRdb's copy, which holds only in-frame ones; the method was immunoSEQ multiplex PCR. V, J and clone size are those of that table, while D and trimming were read from the DNA. The data show some 220,000 clones, 80% to 90% seen once. Trimming at V came to 4 bases and at J to 4 bases, leaving 6 bases not matched to a gene. This CDR3 comprises 17 residues. Germline values: CDR1 SGHVS, CDR2 FQNEAQ. This chain joins TRBV7-8 and TRBJ2-2, with 13 bases identical to TRBD2. The sequenced sample was peripheral blood. This TCR derives from a man between 50 and 59 years old with active or convalescent COVID-19. CDR3 region: CASSSRTSGGLTGELFF. CDR3 DNA sequence: TGTGCCAGCAGCTCCAGGACTAGCGGGGGACTCACCGGGGAGCTGTTTTTT.